Following are 9 T cell receptor beta chains from one sample sequenced in a study of tumor-infiltrating lymphocytes in localized non-small cell lung cancer. Generated by immunoSEQ multiplex PCR, the TCRdb table keeps only in-frame clones and is missing some. The sample includes 20,000 to 30,000 clones, over 60% of them seen just once. The sequenced sample was lung tumor tissue. All receptors derive from a human donor with non-small cell lung cancer.

This chain links TRBV18 with TRBJ1-6, with D uncertain. V gave up 4 bases and J gave up 5 bases, with 9 bases separating them. CDR3 length equals 14 residues. The germline gives CDR1 KGHSH, CDR2 LQKENI. The CDR3 here is CASSHMENNSPLHF. For the CDR3, the DNA is TGTGCCAGCTCACATATGGAGAATAATTCACCCCTCCACTTT.

The V gene is TRBV6-6, the J gene TRBJ1-4, with unresolved D. CDR1 is MNHNY, CDR2 SVGAGI, per germline (reference sequence). V lost 10 bases, J lost 13 bases, and 16 bases lay in between. The CDR3 is 11 residues long. CDR3 amino acids: CATRDGVALFF. In nucleotides, the CDR3 is TGTGCCACCCGGGATGGGGTCGCACTGTTTTTT.

As DNA, the CDR3 is TGTGCCAGCACCCCGCCGGGGGGACGGGGGGATACGCAGTATTTT. Its translation: CASTPPGGRGDTQYF. V and J are TRBV6-5 and TRBJ2-3, with 7 bases identical to TRBD2. After removal of 7 bases from V and 6 bases from J, the junction contained 13 bases not matched to a gene. CDR1 and CDR2 (germline): MNHEY, SVGAGI. CDR3 size: 15 residues.

The gene calls are TRBV4-1 and TRBJ2-1; D is ambiguous. With 5 bases removed from V and 4 bases from J, the gap between germline ends came to 6 bases. Per the germline V gene, CDR1 is MGHRA and CDR2 is YSYEKL. The CDR3 sequence is 12 residues long. The CDR3 region has the DNA TGCGCCAGCAGCTCCCTTTACAATGAGCAGTTCTTC. Translation: CASSSLYNEQFF.

V is TRBV11-3 and J is TRBJ1-1, with D unclear. The V end lost 1 base, the J end lost 8 bases, and 14 bases lay between the germline ends. The CDR3 covers 14 residues. Looked up from germline, CDR1 is SGHNT and CDR2 is YENEEA. This chain's CDR3 is CASSLGGRVGEAFF. CDR3 in DNA: TGTGCCAGCAGCTTAGGCGGGCGGGTCGGCGAAGCTTTCTTT.

The CDR3: CASSKDSPDTQYF. In DNA, the CDR3 is TGTGCCAGCAGCAAGGACAGTCCAGATACGCAGTATTTT. The chain uses TRBV5-4 and TRBJ2-3; tentative D call: TRBD1 (6 bases). V shed 4 bases and J shed 4 bases, with 10 bases lying between them. Germline lookup yields CDR1 SGHNT and CDR2 YYREEE (reference sequence). The CDR3 is 13 residues long.

This clone was found a few times. V and J are TRBV30 and TRBJ1-4; TRBD1 is a possible D gene (6 bases). The CDR3 runs to 12 residues. Germline CDR1 and CDR2: GTSNPN and SVGIG (reference sequence). Here the CDR3 reads CDSQGRNEKLFF. The CDR3 nucleotides read TGTGACTCGCAGGGGAGGAATGAAAAACTGTTTTTT.

V usage is TRBV6-1 and J usage is TRBJ1-5; tentative D call: TRBD1 (6 bases). CDR1 and CDR2 (germline): MNHNS, SASEGT. The CDR3 contains 16 residues. The germline V and J ends were trimmed by 0 bases and 1 base, with 10 bases remaining between them. CDR3 sequence: CASSEAWTVSNQPQHF. The DNA for the CDR3 is TGTGCCAGCAGTGAAGCATGGACAGTAAGCAATCAGCCCCAGCATTTT.

By sample share, this clone is medium-sized. This rearrangement joins TRBV6-4 to TRBJ2-3; D unresolved. Germline V gene data show CDR1 as MRHNA and CDR2 as SNTAGT. This CDR3 has 15 amino acids. Trimming took 3 bases from V and 0 from J, leaving 10 bases between them. The CDR3 DNA sequence: TGTGCCAGCAGTGAAGGGCCCTCTAGCACAGATACGCAGTATTTT. Translated: CASSEGPSSTDTQYF.